This T cell receptor (beta chain) was observed in a study of blood T cell repertoires in COVID-19. Looked up from germline, CDR1 is MGHDK and CDR2 is SYGVNS. This CDR3 is built from 15 residues. Trimming took 3 bases from V and 5 from J; bases not matched to a gene: 7. The protocol was immunoSEQ multiplex PCR, while the TCRdb copy is restricted to in-frame clones and leaves out a portion. The sample records about 370,000 clones, roughly 89% being singletons. This chain links TRBV25-1 with TRBJ1-2; 9 nucleotides agree with TRBD1. This clonotype was sampled from a woman in her thirties who had recovered from COVID-19. The sequenced sample was PBMCs or T cells enriched from blood (not recorded which). For the CDR3, the DNA is TGTGCCAGCAGTGAGAACAGGGGGCGTAGGTATGGCTACACCTTC. Translated: CASSENRGRRYGYTF.